The sequence of this TCR beta chain was determined in a study of radiotherapy plus CTLA-4 blockade in lung cancer. Findings and limits, study-wide: Alongside interferon-beta, early blood T cell clone dynamics were reportedly the best predictor of response. In blood, TCR clones derived from the tumor expanded after radiotherapy plus ipilimumab.

This clone was recorded once. Its antigen is unknown. The V and J ends lost 5 bases and 1 base respectively, with 11 bases between them. The CDR3 consists of 14 residues. Germline CDR1 and CDR2: ENHRY and SYGVKD. Participants had chemo-refractory metastatic non-small-cell lung cancer and were treated with focal radiation plus ipilimumab CTLA-4 blockade. The protocol was immunoSEQ multiplex PCR, while the TCRdb copy is restricted to in-frame clones and leaves out a portion. Among some 87,000 clones, under 85% were seen once, and the ten largest hold roughly 15%. Sequencing was performed on peripheral blood, taken from a patient treated with radiotherapy plus ipilimumab. The TCR sequence derives from a human donor with non-small cell lung cancer that progressed on radiotherapy plus ipilimumab. The chain combines TRBV10-3 with TRBJ1-1; the D is unclear. The CDR3 sequence is CAISSDIKNTEAFF. The CDR3 DNA sequence: TGTGCCATCAGTAGTGACATTAAGAACACTGAAGCTTTCTTT.